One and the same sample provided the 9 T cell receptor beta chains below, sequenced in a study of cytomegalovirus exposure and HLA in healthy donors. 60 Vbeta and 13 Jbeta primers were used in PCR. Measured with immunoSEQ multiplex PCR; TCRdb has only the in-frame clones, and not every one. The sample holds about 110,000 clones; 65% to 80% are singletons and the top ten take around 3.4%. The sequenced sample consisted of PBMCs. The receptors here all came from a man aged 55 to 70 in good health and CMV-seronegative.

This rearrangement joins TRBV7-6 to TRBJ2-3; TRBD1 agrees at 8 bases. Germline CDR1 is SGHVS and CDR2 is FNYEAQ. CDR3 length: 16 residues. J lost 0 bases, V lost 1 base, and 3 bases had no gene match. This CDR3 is CASSLGQGLSTDTQYF. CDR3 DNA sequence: TGTGCCAGCAGCTTAGGACAGGGGCTTAGCACAGATACGCAGTATTTT.

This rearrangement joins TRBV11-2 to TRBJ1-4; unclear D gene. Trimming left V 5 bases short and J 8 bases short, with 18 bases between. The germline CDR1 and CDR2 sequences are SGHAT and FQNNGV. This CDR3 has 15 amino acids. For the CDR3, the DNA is TGTGCCAGCAGCCCTCGGAGGACTCGGTACGAAAAACTGTTTTTT. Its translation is CASSPRRTRYEKLFF.

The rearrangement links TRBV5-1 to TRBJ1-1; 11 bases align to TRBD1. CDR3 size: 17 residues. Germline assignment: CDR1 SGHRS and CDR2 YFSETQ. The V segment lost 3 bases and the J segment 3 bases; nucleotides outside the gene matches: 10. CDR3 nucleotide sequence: TGCGCCAGCAGCTCCTCCGGGACAGGGGGTCTGGACACTGAAGCTTTCTTT. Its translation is CASSSSGTGGLDTEAFF.

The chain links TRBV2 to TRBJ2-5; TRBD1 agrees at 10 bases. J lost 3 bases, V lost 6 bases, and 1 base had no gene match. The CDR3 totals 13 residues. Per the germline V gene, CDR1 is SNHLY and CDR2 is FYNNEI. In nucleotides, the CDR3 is TGTGCCAGCAGGGGGACAGGGGAAGAGACCCAGTACTTC. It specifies CASRGTGEETQYF.

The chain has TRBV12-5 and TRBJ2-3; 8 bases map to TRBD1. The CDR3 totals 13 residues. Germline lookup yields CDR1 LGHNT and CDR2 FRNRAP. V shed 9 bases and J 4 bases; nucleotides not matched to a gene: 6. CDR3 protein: CASSQGAADTQYF. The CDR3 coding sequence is TGTGCTAGCAGCCAGGGGGCCGCAGATACGCAGTATTTT.

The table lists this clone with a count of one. The CDR3 DNA follows: TGTGCCAGCAGCCAAGAATTCGCGGGGGGCACAGATACGCAGTATTTT. Amino acid sequence: CASSQEFAGGTDTQYF. This sequence joins TRBV4-2 and TRBJ2-3, with 7 bases matching TRBD2. Germline V gene data show CDR1 as LGHNA and CDR2 as YNFKEQ. Trimming removed 0 bases from V and 1 base from J; junction bases left unmatched: 4. The CDR3 totals 16 residues.

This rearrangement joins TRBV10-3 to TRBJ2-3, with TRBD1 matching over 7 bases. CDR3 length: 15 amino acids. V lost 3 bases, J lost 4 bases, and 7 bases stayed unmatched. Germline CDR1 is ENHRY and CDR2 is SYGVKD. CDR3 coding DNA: TGTGCCATCAGTGAAGGACAGGTGAGGTCAGATACGCAGTATTTT. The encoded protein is CAISEGQVRSDTQYF.

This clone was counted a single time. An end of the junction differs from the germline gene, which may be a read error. CDR3 amino acids: CSSSPDRGEAFF. The CDR3 DNA sequence: TGTTCCAGCAGCCCGGACCGGGGAGAAGCTTTCTTT. This chain connects TRBV7-9 to TRBJ1-1; D is ambiguous. The CDR3 length is 12 residues. Germline V gene data show CDR1 as SEHNR and CDR2 as FQNEAQ (reference sequence).

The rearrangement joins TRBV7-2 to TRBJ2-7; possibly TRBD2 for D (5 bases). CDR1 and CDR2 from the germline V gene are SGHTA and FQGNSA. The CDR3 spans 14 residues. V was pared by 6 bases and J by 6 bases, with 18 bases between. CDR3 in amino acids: CASSLDPGWAEQYF. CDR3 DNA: TGTGCCAGCAGTCTGGACCCGGGGTGGGCCGAGCAGTACTTC.